The clone carrying this T cell receptor beta chain was counted ten times or more. Covering alpha and beta chains, TRAV- and TRBV-specific primers were used for the first-strand cDNA. The authors ran around 22 PCR cycles to amplify TCRs with a constant-region primer and V-primer adapter. A single record per CDR3 protein comes from TCRdb applying MiXCR to the reads. This table holds roughly 100,000 distinct CDR3 sequences, 20% to 25% found once. This entry is derived from a study of low-dose radiotherapy and immunotherapy resistance in tumors. Study context: Members of Cohort 1 were treated with 0.5 Gy per fraction every 2 weeks. The prescribed total PTV dose was 6.5 Gy. Intravenous administration to patients comprised nivolumab at 240 mg every two weeks and ipilimumab at 1 mg/kg every six weeks. Patients were on oral aspirin 300 mg taken daily for four cycles from cycle 1 day 1.

Germline V gene lookup returns CDR1 SNHLY and CDR2 FYNNEI. This CDR3 has 14 residues. The ends were cut back, 9 bases at V and 3 bases at J, with 17 bases in the middle. Time point meaning: after trial treatment. The treatment here: LDRT plus nivolumab, ipilimumab, low-dose cyclophosphamide and aspirin (RACIN trial). In the RACIN dose-escalation trial, donors got nivolumab plus ipilimumab with aspirin, cyclophosphamide and radiotherapy. The sequence was obtained from a female donor with ovarian cancer. This chain links TRBV2 with TRBJ1-2, with D hard to call. The sample consisted of PBMCs, taken after low-dose radiotherapy plus immunotherapy. CDR3 DNA sequence: TGTGCCAGAGATCTTACCACAGCGGACTATGGCTACACCTTC. The encoded protein is CARDLTTADYGYTF.